The T cell receptor beta chain under discussion was sequenced for a study of blood T cells in healthy people across ages. Study-level points and caveats: When one million T cells were used, diversity estimates were thought to be underestimates.

Remarks on this clonotype: Its matching antigen is unknown. One end of the junction varies from germline; a read error may be responsible.

Through a sample-barcoded 5' primer and a J-beta primer mix, a second PCR was run for 7 to 11 cycles. Each sample yielded at least 2.5 million CDR3-containing paired-end reads. TCRdb analysed the 5' RACE reads with MiXCR anew, one entry per CDR3 protein. Of about 570,000 distinct CDR3 sequences detected, 27% appear once; the ten largest clones hold around 18%. The germline gives CDR1 LNHNV, CDR2 YYDKDF (reference sequence). The CDR3 contains 17 residues. What was sequenced was blood. This receptor was obtained from a woman aged 65 to 85 in good health. This sequence joins TRBV15 and TRBJ1-4; 8 positions match TRBD1. The CDR3 reads CATSRRTGTGTNEELFF. The CDR3 DNA follows: TGTGCCACCAGCAGAAGGACAGGGACGGGGACTAATGAAGAACTGTTTTTT.